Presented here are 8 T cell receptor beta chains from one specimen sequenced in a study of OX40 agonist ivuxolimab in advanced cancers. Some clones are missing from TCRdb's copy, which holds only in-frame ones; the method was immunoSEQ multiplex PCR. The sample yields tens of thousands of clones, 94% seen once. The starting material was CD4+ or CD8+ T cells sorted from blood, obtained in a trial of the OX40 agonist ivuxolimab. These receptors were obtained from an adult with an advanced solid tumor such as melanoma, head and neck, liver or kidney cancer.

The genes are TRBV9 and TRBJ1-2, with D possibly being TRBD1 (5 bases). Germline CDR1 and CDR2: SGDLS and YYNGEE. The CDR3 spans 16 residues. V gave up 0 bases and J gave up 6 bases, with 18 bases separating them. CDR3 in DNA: TGTGCCAGCAGCGTAGATTGGGGACCTACGATCGATGGCTACACCTTC. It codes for CASSVDWGPTIDGYTF.

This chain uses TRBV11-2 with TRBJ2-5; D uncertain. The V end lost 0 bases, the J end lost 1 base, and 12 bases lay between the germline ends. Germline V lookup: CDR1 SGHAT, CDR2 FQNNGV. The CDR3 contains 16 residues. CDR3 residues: CASSLDLVRIQETQYF. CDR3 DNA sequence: TGTGCCAGCAGCTTAGATCTGGTCAGGATCCAAGAGACCCAGTACTTC.

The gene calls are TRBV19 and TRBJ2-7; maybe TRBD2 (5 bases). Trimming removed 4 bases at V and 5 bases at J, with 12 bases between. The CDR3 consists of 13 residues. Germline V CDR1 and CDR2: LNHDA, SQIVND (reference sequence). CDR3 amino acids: CASSTLLGDEQYF. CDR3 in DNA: TGTGCCAGTAGTACCCTTCTCGGGGACGAGCAGTACTTC.

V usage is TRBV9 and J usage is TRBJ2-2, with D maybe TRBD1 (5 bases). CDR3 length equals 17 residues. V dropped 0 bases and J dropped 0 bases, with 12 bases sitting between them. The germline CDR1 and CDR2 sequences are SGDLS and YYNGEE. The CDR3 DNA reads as TGTGCCAGCAGCGTAGAGTTACAGGCAACGAACACCGGGGAGCTGTTTTTT. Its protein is CASSVELQATNTGELFF.

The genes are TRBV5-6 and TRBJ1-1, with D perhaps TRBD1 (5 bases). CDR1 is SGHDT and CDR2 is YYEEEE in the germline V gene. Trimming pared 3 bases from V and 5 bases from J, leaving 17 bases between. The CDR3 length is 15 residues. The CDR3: CASSYPRGSYTEAFF. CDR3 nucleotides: TGTGCCAGCAGCTACCCGCGGGGCTCTTATACTGAAGCTTTCTTT.

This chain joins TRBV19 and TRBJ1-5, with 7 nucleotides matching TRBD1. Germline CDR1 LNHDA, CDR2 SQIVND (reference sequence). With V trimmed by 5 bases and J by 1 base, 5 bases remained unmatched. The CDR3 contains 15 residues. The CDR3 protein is CASSWAGGSNQPQHF. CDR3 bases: TGTGCCAGTAGTTGGGCAGGGGGGAGCAATCAGCCCCAGCATTTT. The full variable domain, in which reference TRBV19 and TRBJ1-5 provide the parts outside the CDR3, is DGGITQSPKYLFRKEGQNVTLSCEQNLNHDAMYWYRQDPGQGLRLIYYSQIVNDFQKGDIAEGYSVSREKKESFPLTVTSAQKNPTAFYLCASSWAGGSNQPQHFGDGTRLSIL.

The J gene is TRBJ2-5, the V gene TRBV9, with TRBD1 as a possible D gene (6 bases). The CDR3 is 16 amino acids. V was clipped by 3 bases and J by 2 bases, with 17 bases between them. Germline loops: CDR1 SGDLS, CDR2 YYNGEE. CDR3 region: CASSEGVIAVQETQYF. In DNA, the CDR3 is TGTGCCAGCAGCGAGGGGGTCATCGCCGTACAAGAGACCCAGTACTTC.

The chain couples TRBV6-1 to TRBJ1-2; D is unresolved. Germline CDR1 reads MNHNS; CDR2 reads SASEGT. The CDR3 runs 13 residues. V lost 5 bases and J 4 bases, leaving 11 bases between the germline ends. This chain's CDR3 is CASSWTGSYGYTF. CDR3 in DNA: TGTGCCAGCAGTTGGACGGGGTCCTATGGCTACACCTTC.